These 22 T cell receptor beta chains originate from one sample sequenced in a study of blood T cells in healthy people across ages. Through a sample-barcoded 5' primer and a J-beta primer mix, a second PCR was run for roughly 6 to 11 cycles. One entry per CDR3 protein results from TCRdb running MiXCR on the 5' RACE reads. The table shows nearly 1 million distinct CDR3 sequences, with roughly 47% occurring only once. The specimen sequenced was blood. The receptor set was obtained from a woman aged 55-70 years in good health.

This clonotype appeared a single time. The gene calls are TRBV4-1 and TRBJ2-3; D is uncertain. Germline-derived CDR1 and CDR2 are MGHRA and YSYEKL. V was clipped by 1 base and J by 2 bases, with 10 bases between them. CDR3 length: 15 amino acids. Here the CDR3 DNA reads TGCGCCAGCAGCCAAGGCCGGCGAGACACAGATACGCAGTATTTT. Amino acid sequence: CASSQGRRDTDTQYF.

V and J are TRBV12-3 or TRBV12-4 and TRBJ1-6; no definite D call. This CDR3 spans 13 amino acids. With 1 base removed from V and 11 bases from J, the gap between germline ends came to 9 bases. DNA of the CDR3: TGTGCCAGCAGTTTAGAGGTAGCGGCACCCCTCCACTTT. Translating it yields CASSLEVAAPLHF.

This clonotype was picked up a small number of times. The chain recombines TRBV7-2 with TRBJ2-1; maybe TRBD2 (6 bases). Germline assignment: CDR1 SGHTA and CDR2 FQGNSA. This CDR3 contains 18 residues. V was trimmed by 5 bases and J by 0 bases, leaving 20 bases between them. The CDR3 here is CASSLPPGALSSYNEQFF. For the CDR3, the DNA is TGTGCCAGCAGCCTCCCCCCGGGAGCGCTCAGCTCCTACAATGAGCAGTTCTTC.

The chain is built from TRBV20-1 and TRBJ1-2; 8 nucleotides line up with TRBD1. Trimming removed 3 bases from V and 1 base from J; junction bases left unmatched: 4. Per the germline V gene, CDR1 is DFQATT and CDR2 is SNEGSKA (reference sequence). This CDR3 contains 14 residues. This CDR3 reads CSASFTGGNYGYTF. Here the CDR3 DNA reads TGCAGTGCTAGCTTTACAGGGGGTAACTATGGCTACACCTTC.

This CDR3 is CASSRTGGDSPLHF. CDR3 coding DNA: TGTGCCAGCAGCCGGACAGGGGGCGATTCACCCCTCCACTTT. V is TRBV9 and J is TRBJ1-6; 11 nucleotides match TRBD1. The ends lost 4 bases at V and 8 bases at J; junction bases unmatched: 2. CDR1 is SGDLS, CDR2 YYNGEE, per germline. The CDR3 has 14 residues.

V and J are TRBV6-2 or TRBV6-3 and TRBJ1-6, with 7 bases matching TRBD1. Germline V CDR1 and CDR2: MNHEY, SVGEGT. The CDR3 loop spans 14 amino acids. The V and J ends lost 7 bases and 8 bases, in that order; junction bases with no gene match: 8. The CDR3 nucleotides are TGTGCCAGCAAGACTTCAGGGGGTGATTCACCCCTCCACTTT. It translates to CASKTSGGDSPLHF.

V is TRBV11-2 and J is TRBJ2-5; D not resolved. CDR1 and CDR2 (germline): SGHAT, FQNNGV. V lost 6 bases and J 5 bases, leaving 19 bases between the germline ends. The CDR3 runs 15 residues. The CDR3, as DNA: TGTGCCAGCAGAACCTTAGTCAGAGCTTGGGAGACCCAGTACTTC. Translating gives CASRTLVRAWETQYF.

This chain connects TRBV28 to TRBJ2-7; D might be TRBD2 (5 bases). Germline V gives CDR1 MDHEN, CDR2 SYDVKM. Between the trimmed V and J ends, which lost 10 bases and 7 bases, there was a span of 17 bases. The CDR3 contains 12 residues. This chain's CDR3 is CATFRGLEEQYF. As DNA, the CDR3 is TGTGCCACCTTTCGTGGACTCGAAGAGCAGTACTTC.

The chain has TRBV5-6 and TRBJ2-5, with D perhaps being TRBD1 or TRBD2 (5 bases each). The CDR3 is 14 amino acids. Germline V gene lookup returns CDR1 SGHDT and CDR2 YYEEEE. Trimming removed 8 bases at V and 11 bases at J, with 25 bases between. In DNA, the CDR3 is TGTGCCAGTAGCCTCGACTTGGTGGGCAGGGAGCAGTACTTC. This codes for CASSLDLVGREQYF.

This clonotype was counted once. The chain employs TRBV5-1 and TRBJ2-5; 13 nucleotides agree with TRBD2. The CDR3 is 16 amino acids. The trim removed 6 bases at V and 0 bases at J, leaving 5 bases unmatched. Germline-derived CDR1 and CDR2 are SGHRS and YFSETQ. The CDR3 loop reads CASNHGLAGDQETQYF. CDR3 in DNA: TGCGCCAGCAACCATGGACTAGCGGGGGACCAAGAGACCCAGTACTTC.

This clonotype has more than one count but fewer than ten. The V call is TRBV5-1, the J call TRBJ2-7, with TRBD1 as a possible D gene (6 bases). The CDR3 extends over 16 amino acids. Germline CDR1 SGHRS, CDR2 YFSETQ. V was trimmed by 4 bases and J by 5 bases, leaving 22 bases between them. Here the CDR3 DNA reads TGCGCCAGCAGCCCAATCGGGACAAAGGCCTTCCACGAGCAGTACTTC. Protein product: CASSPIGTKAFHEQYF.

A few counts support this clonotype. The chain joins TRBV29-1 to TRBJ2-3, with D possibly being TRBD2 (6 bases). Germline values: CDR1 SQVTM, CDR2 ANQGSEA. The V and J ends lost 7 bases and 0 bases respectively, with 11 bases between them. The CDR3 loop spans 13 amino acids. This CDR3 is CSGGDVSTDTQYF. The CDR3 DNA sequence: TGCAGCGGGGGGGACGTAAGCACAGATACGCAGTATTTT.

As concerns this clonotype: It is likely a read error, because the conserved phenylalanine at the end of the CDR3 is missing. V gene TRBV6-4 combines with J gene TRBJ2-1; 11 positions agree with TRBD2. This CDR3 region has 15 residues. J was trimmed by 6 bases and V by 6 bases; bases with no gene match: 7. Per germline, CDR1 MRHNA and CDR2 SNTAGT. Here the CDR3 reads CASRELAGAPNEQFL. The CDR3 DNA is TGTGCCAGCAGGGAACTAGCGGGAGCCCCCAATGAGCAGTTCCTC.

This clonotype has a count of ten or more. The chain combines TRBV29-1 with TRBJ2-7; D gene uncertain. The CDR3 runs to 12 residues. Trimming took off 5 bases at V and 2 bases at J, with 10 bases between the two ends. CDR1 is SQVTM, CDR2 ANQGSEA, per germline. The chain's CDR3 is CSVLGLTYEQYF. CDR3 coding DNA: TGCAGCGTTCTAGGATTAACCTACGAGCAGTACTTC.

The CDR3 loop is CASSDFASGRGNEQFF. Written as DNA, the CDR3 is TGTGCCAGCAGTGACTTCGCTAGCGGGAGGGGCAATGAGCAGTTCTTC. The chain uses TRBV6-4 and TRBJ2-1, with 12 bases fitting TRBD2. V dropped 1 base and J dropped 6; count of bases not matched to a gene: 4. Germline lookup yields CDR1 MRHNA and CDR2 SNTAGT. The CDR3 is 16 amino acids.

This clonotype has only a few counts. The CDR3 region is CASSFSVGGYNEQFF. CDR3 coding DNA: TGTGCCAGCAGCTTTAGCGTAGGGGGTTACAATGAGCAGTTCTTC. The chain couples TRBV7-2 to TRBJ2-1; a weak D match, TRBD1 (6 bases). Germline-derived CDR1 and CDR2 are SGHTA and FQGNSA. Trimming pared 3 bases from V and 4 bases from J, leaving 13 bases between. This CDR3 has 15 residues. The whole variable domain, filled in from reference TRBV7-2 and TRBJ2-1, reads GAGVSQSPSNKVTEKGKDVELRCDPISGHTALYWYRQSLGQGLEFLIYFQGNSAPDKSGLPSDRFSAERTGGSVSTLTIQRTQQEDSAVYLCASSFSVGGYNEQFFGPGTRLTVL.

The CDR3 DNA sequence: TGTGCCATCAGTGGCGTCGGGACTAACCAAGAGCAGTTCTTC. As protein: CAISGVGTNQEQFF. The genes are TRBV10-3 and TRBJ2-1; 7 bases agree with TRBD2. The CDR3 contains 14 residues. Germline values: CDR1 ENHRY, CDR2 SYGVKD. Trimming took 4 bases from V and 10 from J; bases not matched to a gene: 10.

V is TRBV29-1 and J is TRBJ2-1; tentative D call: TRBD2 (6 bases). Germline loops: CDR1 SQVTM, CDR2 ANQGSEA. The CDR3 has 11 residues. V gave up 4 bases and J gave up 6 bases, with 7 bases separating them. In DNA, the CDR3 is TGCAGCGTTGGGACTATCAATGAGCAGTTCTTC. Translation gives CSVGTINEQFF.

Of note for this clonotype: This may arise from a read error, as a much more abundant clone is one base away. The chain combines TRBV7-6 with TRBJ1-5, with D unresolved. CDR1 and CDR2 (germline): SGHVS, FNYEAQ. The CDR3 is made up of 13 amino acids. The chain's CDR3 is CASSPDPRQPRHF. CDR3 nucleotide sequence: TGTGCCAGCAGCCCCGACCCCCGTCAGCCCCGGCATTTT.

This clonotype showed up just a few times. The chain employs TRBV5-1 and TRBJ2-1, with D unclear. Germline V lookup: CDR1 SGHRS, CDR2 YFSETQ. The CDR3 consists of 11 residues. With 6 bases removed from V and 8 bases from J, the gap between germline ends came to 9 bases. CDR3 nucleotide sequence: TGCGCCAGCACCCTCCTAGATGAGCAGTTCTTC. Translation: CASTLLDEQFF.

This sequence joins TRBV6-5 and TRBJ2-7; the D gene is possibly TRBD2 (6 bases). The CDR3 is 12 amino acids. V lost 6 bases, J lost 9 bases, and 15 bases lay in between. Germline V gene lookup returns CDR1 MNHEY and CDR2 SVGAGI. The CDR3 spells CASSKSPGRQYF. The CDR3 DNA sequence: TGTGCCAGCAGCAAATCACCCGGGAGGCAGTACTTC.

This clonotype appeared a few times. The rearrangement links TRBV2 to TRBJ2-1; the match to TRBD1 covers 7 bases. Germline V lookup: CDR1 SNHLY, CDR2 FYNNEI. The CDR3 is made up of 13 amino acids. The ends lost 7 bases at V and 7 bases at J; junction bases unmatched: 7. The CDR3 reads CASTRQGWNEQFF. CDR3 coding DNA: TGTGCCAGCACCCGACAGGGTTGGAATGAGCAGTTCTTC.